This T cell receptor (beta chain) was observed in a study of OX40 agonist ivuxolimab in advanced cancers. Regarding the research as a whole: Ivuxolimab was a fully human IgG2 agonistic monoclonal antibody targeting the costimulatory receptor OX40 (CD134). Intravenous ivuxolimab was administered to patients every 2 weeks at six dose levels: 0.01, 0.1, 0.3, 1.5, 3 and 10 mg/kg. The point of sequencing TCRbeta in the periphery was to test whether ivuxolimab changed TCR sequence diversity and drove clonal T-cell expansion. Patients were allowed to have had prior anti-PD-1, anti-PD-L1 or anti-CTLA-4 therapy, and less than 45% of the dose-escalation patients had previously received checkpoint inhibitors. The paper describes the monotherapy dose-escalation part (N of about 54 patients) of the phase I trial of ivuxolimab. Among the roughly 52 dose-escalation patients, approximately 20 had hepatocellular carcinoma, 15 melanoma, 9 renal cell carcinoma and 9 head and neck cancer. Partial responses occurred in three dose-escalation patients: two with cutaneous melanoma and one with hepatocellular carcinoma. In the dose-escalation cohort, 82.7% of patients were male, and the mean age was approximately 60 years, with a range of roughly 23 to 85. The paper's findings and limits, for the study overall: At doses of 0.1 to 3.0 mg/kg, clonal expansion of both CD4+ and CD8+ blood T cells was observed from baseline to week 6. In partial responders in the 0.1-3.0 mg/kg groups, normalized peripheral clonal expansion was found to be among the lowest, especially among CD8+ T cells. Low levels of normalized T-cell clonal expansion were also seen in some nonresponding patients. The antigen specificity of the peripheral T cells that underwent clonal expansion was not determined. After ivuxolimab, more expanded clones were found on average in CD8+ T cells than in CD4+ T cells.

Regarding this clone: No cognate antigen has been identified for it. No much larger clone is present one base from it, and per-base qualities are unavailable.

Patients with autoimmune disease history or receiving systemic immunosuppression were excluded from the trial. Peripheral blood for TCR sequencing was collected from all dose cohorts at baseline, on cycle 4 day 1, and on cycle 7 day 1. Samples were obtained from an open-label, multicenter, first-in-human phase I dose-escalation trial of ivuxolimab. The trial enrolled adults with locally advanced or metastatic head and neck squamous cell, hepatocellular, melanoma or renal cell carcinoma. Before TCR sequencing, CD4+ and CD8+ T cells were separately sorted from peripheral blood. For sequencing of the TCRbeta CDR3 region, genomic DNA was extracted from the sorted cells. The immunoSEQ Assay was used to sequence the TCRbeta CDR3 regions. In TCRdb, the immuneACCESS table is reduced to in-frame sequences with V and J assigned. These tables do not hold every clone; where another copy was compared, an unresolved V gene accounts for under half, and the others remain unexplained. Within this sample are tens of thousands of clones, with about 80% of them counted one time only. 23% of the sample lies in the top ten.

Germline trimming amounts to 3 bases on V and 8 bases on J, with 8 as the count of junction bases outside the gene matches. CDR3 length: 15 amino acids, cysteine to phenylalanine. Kept here is only the CDR3 DNA, which spans 45 bases and is read in frame from base 1. The germline V gene sets CDR1 to KGHSY and CDR2 to FQNENV. The sequencing used CD4+ or CD8+ T cells sorted from blood, collected in a trial of the OX40 agonist ivuxolimab. The chain is made from TRBV16 and TRBJ1-4; the junction holds 8 bases that match TRBD1. The source of this sequence is an adult with an advanced solid tumor such as melanoma, head and neck, liver or kidney cancer. In nucleotide form, the sequence is TGTGCCAGCAGCCAGGTTCAGGGGGCGCGAGAAAAACTGTTTTTT. Translated, it reads CASSQVQGAREKLFF.